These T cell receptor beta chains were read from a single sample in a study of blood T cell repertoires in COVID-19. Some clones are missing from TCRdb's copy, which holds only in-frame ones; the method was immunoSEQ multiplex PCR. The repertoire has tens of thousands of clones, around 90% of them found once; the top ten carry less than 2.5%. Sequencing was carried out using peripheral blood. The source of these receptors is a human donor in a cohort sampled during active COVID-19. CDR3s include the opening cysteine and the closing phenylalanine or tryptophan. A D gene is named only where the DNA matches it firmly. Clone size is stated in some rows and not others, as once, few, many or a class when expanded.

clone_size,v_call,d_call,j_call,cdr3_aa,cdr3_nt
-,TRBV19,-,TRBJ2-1,CAARGLGGDEQFF,TGTGCCGCCAGAGGGTTGGGTGGGGATGAGCAGTTCTTC
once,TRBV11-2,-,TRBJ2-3,CASSLVGAETDTQYF,TGTGCCAGCAGCTTAGTGGGGGCTGAGACAGATACGCAGTATTTT
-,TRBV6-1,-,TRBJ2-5,CASSEGTGRGETQYF,TGTGCCAGCAGTGAAGGGACAGGGAGGGGAGAGACCCAGTACTTC
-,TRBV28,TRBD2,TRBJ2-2,CAAGGTNTGELFF,TGTGCCGCCGGGGGGACGAACACCGGGGAGCTGTTTTTT
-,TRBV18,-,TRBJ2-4,CASSPATGPAKNIQYF,TGTGCCAGCTCACCTGCGACAGGACCCGCCAAAAACATTCAGTACTTC
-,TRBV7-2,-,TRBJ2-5,CASSLLSNQETQYF,TGTGCCAGCAGCTTATTGTCTAACCAAGAGACCCAGTACTTC
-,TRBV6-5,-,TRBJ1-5,CASSTEPSNQPQHF,TGTGCCAGTTCGACAGAGCCCAGCAATCAGCCCCAGCATTTT
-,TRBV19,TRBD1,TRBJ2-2,CASSVTGAQTGELFF,TGTGCCAGTAGTGTGACAGGGGCCCAGACCGGGGAGCTGTTTTTT
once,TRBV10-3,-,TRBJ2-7,CAISLSGGDYEQYF,TGTGCCATCAGTCTCTCCGGGGGAGACTACGAGCAGTACTTC
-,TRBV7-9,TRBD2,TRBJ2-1,CASSSTSGGAYNEQFF,TGTGCCAGCAGCTCAACTAGCGGGGGGGCCTACAATGAGCAGTTCTTC
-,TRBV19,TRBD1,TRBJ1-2,CASTPGQGASLNGYTF,TGTGCCAGTACCCCGGGACAGGGGGCGAGTTTGAACGGCTACACCTTC
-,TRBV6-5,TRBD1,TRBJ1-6,CASSPGQLNSPLHF,TGTGCCAGCAGCCCGGGACAGCTTAATTCACCCCTCCACTTT
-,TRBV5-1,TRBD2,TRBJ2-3,CASSGPMTSGGADTQYF,TGCGCCAGCAGCGGCCCGATGACTAGCGGGGGGGCCGATACGCAGTATTTT
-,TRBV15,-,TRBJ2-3,CATSRVLGGTDTQYF,TGTGCCACCAGCAGAGTGCTGGGCGGCACAGATACGCAGTATTTT
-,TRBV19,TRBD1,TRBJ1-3,CASSMLRGRGVNTIYF,TGTGCCAGTAGTATGTTGCGCGGCAGGGGGGTAAACACCATATATTTT
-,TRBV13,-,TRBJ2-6,CASRKQTGANVLTF,TGTGCCAGCAGAAAACAGACTGGGGCCAACGTCCTGACTTTC
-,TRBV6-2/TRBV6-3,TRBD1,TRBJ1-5,CASSLWDRDEPQHF,TGTGCCAGCAGTCTCTGGGACAGGGATGAGCCCCAGCATTTT
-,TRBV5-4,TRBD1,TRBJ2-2,CASSDRGRREGAGELFF,TGTGCCAGCAGCGACAGGGGGCGAAGGGAGGGAGCCGGGGAGCTGTTTTTT
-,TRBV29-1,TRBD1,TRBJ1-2,CSDHPEIGQGSYGYTF,TGCAGCGACCATCCTGAGATCGGACAGGGGTCCTATGGCTACACCTTC
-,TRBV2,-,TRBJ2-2,CASKSGARVSGELFF,TGTGCCAGCAAGTCTGGGGCCCGTGTGTCCGGGGAGCTGTTTTTT
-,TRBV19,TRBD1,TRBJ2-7,CASSWGQGSYEQYF,TGTGCCAGTAGCTGGGGACAGGGGAGCTACGAGCAGTACTTC
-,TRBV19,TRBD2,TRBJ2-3,CASSIGLAGPDTQYF,TGTGCCAGTAGTATCGGACTAGCGGGACCAGATACGCAGTATTTT
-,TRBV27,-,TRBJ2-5,CASSSLGRTGVGETQYF,TGTGCCAGCAGTTCCCTTGGCCGGACTGGCGTTGGCGAGACCCAGTACTTC
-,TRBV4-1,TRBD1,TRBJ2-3,CASSQDNRGSTDTQYF,TGCGCCAGCAGCCAAGATAACAGGGGGAGCACAGATACGCAGTATTTT
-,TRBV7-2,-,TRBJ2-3,CASSLGHSTDTQYF,TGTGCCAGCAGCTTGGGACACAGCACAGATACGCAGTATTTT
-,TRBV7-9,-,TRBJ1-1,CASSLTRVNTEAFF,TGTGCCAGCAGCCTTACCAGGGTGAACACTGAAGCTTTCTTT
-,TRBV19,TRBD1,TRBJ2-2,CASSNGTGNTGELFF,TGTGCCAGTAGCAACGGGACAGGGAACACCGGGGAGCTGTTTTTT
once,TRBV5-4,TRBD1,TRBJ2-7,CASSPPGQGLYEQYF,TGTGCCAGCAGTCCGCCGGGACAGGGGCTCTACGAGCAGTACTTC
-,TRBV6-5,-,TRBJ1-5,CATGGNNQPQHF,TGTGCCACCGGGGGGAACAATCAGCCCCAGCATTTT
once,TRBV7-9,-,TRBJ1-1,CASSPLASPGGSFF,TGTGCCAGCAGCCCACTGGCCTCGCCAGGTGGGTCTTTCTTT
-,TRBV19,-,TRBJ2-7,CASSIDRGAGEQYF,TGTGCCAGTAGTATAGATCGTGGGGCGGGAGAGCAGTACTTC
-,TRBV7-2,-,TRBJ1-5,CASSFSGQPQHF,TGTGCCAGCAGCTTTTCAGGTCAGCCCCAGCATTTT
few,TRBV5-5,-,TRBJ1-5,CASSLGGTNSNQPQHF,TGTGCCAGCAGCTTGGGGGGGACTAATAGCAATCAGCCCCAGCATTTT
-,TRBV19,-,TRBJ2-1,CASSTTLGENEQFF,TGTGCCAGTAGTACAACCCTCGGGGAGAATGAGCAGTTCTTC